The present entry profiles one TCR beta chain with its context. Its matching antigen is unknown. Since a much larger clone is just one base distant, this may be a read error. TCRdb re-called the RT-PCR reads with MiXCR, one entry per CDR3 protein. The sample shows hundreds of thousands of distinct CDR3 sequences, 22% of them seen only once. CDR1 and CDR2 (germline): SEHNR, FQNEAQ (reference sequence). The length of the CDR3 is 15 residues. Trimming removed 1 base at V and 2 bases at J, with 11 bases between. This sample is drawn from a study of response to subunit inactivated influenza vaccine. Study-wide results and caveats: Each seasonal influenza vaccination, the authors suggested, recruits few new T cells.

Here the sequenced sample was PBMCs from blood, taken around 22 months after vaccination. The chain carries TRBV7-9 and TRBJ1-2; D unresolved. This TCR derives from a man between 50 and 75 years old who received an inactivated influenza vaccine. Here the CDR3 reads CASSLESGRNYGYTF. In nucleotides, the CDR3 is TGTGCCAGCAGCTTAGAGTCCGGTAGAAACTATGGCTACACCTTC.